This TCR beta chain was sequenced during a study of blood T cell repertoires in COVID-19. Study at large: The United States, Italy and Spain provided the acute and convalescent COVID-19 samples. PBMCs, B-cell-depleted T cells, or T cells provided the cDNA or gDNA that made up the material.

J gave up 7 bases and V 3 bases, and 6 bases lay outside the gene matches. Looked up from germline, CDR1 is SGHDT and CDR2 is YYEEEE. The length of the CDR3 is 13 residues. In the authors' methods: Reference gene primer amplification in the assay estimated nucleated cell counts. This table comes from immunoSEQ multiplex PCR, and its TCRdb copy is limited to in-frame clones, with some not included. V and J calls and clone size follow that table, whereas D and trimming were derived from the DNA. The sample has hundreds of thousands of clones, approximately 89% seen once. The source material was peripheral blood. The chain links TRBV5-6 to TRBJ2-7; TRBD1 agrees at 8 bases. The clonotype was recovered from a woman under 40 who had recovered from COVID-19. The CDR3 DNA follows: TGTGCCAGCAGCTCCCAGGGGGCTGGGGAGCAGTACTTC. This gives the protein CASSSQGAGEQYF.